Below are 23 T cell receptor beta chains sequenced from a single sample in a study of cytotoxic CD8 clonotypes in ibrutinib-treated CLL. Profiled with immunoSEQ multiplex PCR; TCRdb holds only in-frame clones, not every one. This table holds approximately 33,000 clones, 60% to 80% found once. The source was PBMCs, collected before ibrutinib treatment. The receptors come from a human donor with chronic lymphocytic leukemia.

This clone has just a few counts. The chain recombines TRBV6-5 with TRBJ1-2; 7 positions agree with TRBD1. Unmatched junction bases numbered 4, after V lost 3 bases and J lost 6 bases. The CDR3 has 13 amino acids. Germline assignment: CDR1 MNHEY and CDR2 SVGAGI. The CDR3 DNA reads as TGTGCCAGCAGTTATTCAGGGGGAGATGGCTACACCTTC. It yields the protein CASSYSGGDGYTF.

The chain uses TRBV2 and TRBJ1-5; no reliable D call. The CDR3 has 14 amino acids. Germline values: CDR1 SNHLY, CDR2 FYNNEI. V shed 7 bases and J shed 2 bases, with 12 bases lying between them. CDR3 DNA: TGTGCCAGCACCCTTTCCGGGCGCAATCAGCCCCAGCATTTT. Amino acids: CASTLSGRNQPQHF. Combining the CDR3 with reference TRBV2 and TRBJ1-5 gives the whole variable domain EPEVTQTPSHQVTQMGQEVILRCVPISNHLYFYWYRQILGQKVEFLVSFYNNEISEKSEIFDDQFSVERPDGSNFTLKIRSTKLEDSAMYFCASTLSGRNQPQHFGDGTRLSIL.

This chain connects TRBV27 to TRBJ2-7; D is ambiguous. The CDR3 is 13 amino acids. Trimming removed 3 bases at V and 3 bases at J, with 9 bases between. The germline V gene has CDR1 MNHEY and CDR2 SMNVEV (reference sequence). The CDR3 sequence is CASSFQSNYEQYF. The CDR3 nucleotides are TGTGCCAGCAGTTTCCAAAGTAACTACGAGCAGTACTTC.

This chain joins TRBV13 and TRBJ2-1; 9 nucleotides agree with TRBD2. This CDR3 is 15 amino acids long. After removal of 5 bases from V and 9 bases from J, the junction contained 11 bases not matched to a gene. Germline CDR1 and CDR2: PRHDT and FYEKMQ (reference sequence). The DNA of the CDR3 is TGTGCCAGCAGCCCGGGGATAGCGGGAGTCAGTGAGCAGTTCTTC. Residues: CASSPGIAGVSEQFF.

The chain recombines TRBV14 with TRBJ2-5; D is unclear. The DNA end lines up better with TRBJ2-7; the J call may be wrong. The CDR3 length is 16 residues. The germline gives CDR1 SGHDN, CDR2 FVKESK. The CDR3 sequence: CASSQRLGSRVYEQYF. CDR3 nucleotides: TGTGCCAGCAGCCAGCGCCTCGGGTCCAGAGTCTACGAGCAGTACTTC.

In nucleotides, the CDR3 is TGTGCCAGCAGTCTGACTTGGGCAGATACGCAGTATTTT. This translates into CASSLTWADTQYF. The chain joins TRBV27 to TRBJ2-3; D unresolved. CDR3 length: 13 amino acids. Germline CDR1 and CDR2: MNHEY and SMNVEV (reference sequence). The V end lost 5 bases, the J end lost 4 bases, and 10 bases lay between the germline ends.

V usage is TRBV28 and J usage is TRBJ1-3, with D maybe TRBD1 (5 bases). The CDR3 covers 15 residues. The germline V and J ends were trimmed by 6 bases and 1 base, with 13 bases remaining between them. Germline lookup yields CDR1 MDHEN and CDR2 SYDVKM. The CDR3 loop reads CASRGAAGSGNTIYF. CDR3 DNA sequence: TGTGCCAGCAGAGGGGCGGCCGGGTCTGGAAACACCATATATTTT.

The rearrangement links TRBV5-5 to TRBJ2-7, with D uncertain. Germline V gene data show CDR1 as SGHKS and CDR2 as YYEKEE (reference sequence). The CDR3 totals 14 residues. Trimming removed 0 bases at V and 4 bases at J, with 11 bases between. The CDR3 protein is CASSLVQLSYEQYF. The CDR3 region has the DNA TGTGCCAGCAGCTTGGTACAGCTCTCATACGAGCAGTACTTC.

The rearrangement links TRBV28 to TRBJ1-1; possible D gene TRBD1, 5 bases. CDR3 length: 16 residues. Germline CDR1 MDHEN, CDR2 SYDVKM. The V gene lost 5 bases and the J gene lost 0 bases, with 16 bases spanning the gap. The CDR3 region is CASSIPGWLVNTEAFF. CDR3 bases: TGTGCCAGCAGTATTCCAGGGTGGCTCGTGAACACTGAAGCTTTCTTT.

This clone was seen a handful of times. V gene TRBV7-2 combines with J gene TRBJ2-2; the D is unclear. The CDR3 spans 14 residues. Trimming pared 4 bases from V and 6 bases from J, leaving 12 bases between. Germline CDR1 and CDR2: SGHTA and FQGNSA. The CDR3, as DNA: TGTGCCAGCAGCTCAAACTGGGAAGCCGGGGAGCTGTTTTTT. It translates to CASSSNWEAGELFF.

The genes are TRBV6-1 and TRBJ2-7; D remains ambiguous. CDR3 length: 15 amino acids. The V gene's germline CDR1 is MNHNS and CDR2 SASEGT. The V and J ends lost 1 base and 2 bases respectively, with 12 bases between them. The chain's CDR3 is CASSEGLPLTYEQYF. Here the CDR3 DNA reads TGTGCCAGCAGTGAAGGGCTTCCGCTCACCTACGAGCAGTACTTC.

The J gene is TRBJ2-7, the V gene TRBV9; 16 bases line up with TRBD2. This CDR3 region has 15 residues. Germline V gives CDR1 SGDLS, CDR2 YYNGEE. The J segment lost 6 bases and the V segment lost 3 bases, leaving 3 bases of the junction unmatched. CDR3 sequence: CASSAGTSGRGEQYF. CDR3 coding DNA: TGTGCCAGCAGCGCGGGGACTAGCGGGAGGGGCGAGCAGTACTTC.

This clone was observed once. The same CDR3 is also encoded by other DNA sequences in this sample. The CDR3 nucleotides read TGCAGTGCTAGTTGGGTTACTGAAGCTTTCTTT. This codes for CSASWVTEAFF. The chain joins TRBV20-1 to TRBJ1-1; D uncertain. V dropped 3 bases and J dropped 5 bases, with 7 bases sitting between them. The germline V gene has CDR1 DFQATT and CDR2 SNEGSKA (reference sequence). The CDR3 sequence is 11 residues long.

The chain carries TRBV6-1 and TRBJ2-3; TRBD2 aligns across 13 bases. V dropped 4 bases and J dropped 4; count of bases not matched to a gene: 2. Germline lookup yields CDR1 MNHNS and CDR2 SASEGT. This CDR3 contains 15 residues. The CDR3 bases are TGTGCCAGCAGTGGGACTAGCGGGAGCCCAGATACGCAGTATTTT. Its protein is CASSGTSGSPDTQYF.

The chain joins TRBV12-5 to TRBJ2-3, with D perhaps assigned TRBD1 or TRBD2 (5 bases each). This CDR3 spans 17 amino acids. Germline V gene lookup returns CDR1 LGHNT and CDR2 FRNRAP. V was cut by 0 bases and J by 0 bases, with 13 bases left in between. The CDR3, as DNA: TGTGCTAGTGGTTTGGTACGATTTGGGGGAAGCACAGATACGCAGTATTTT. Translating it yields CASGLVRFGGSTDTQYF.

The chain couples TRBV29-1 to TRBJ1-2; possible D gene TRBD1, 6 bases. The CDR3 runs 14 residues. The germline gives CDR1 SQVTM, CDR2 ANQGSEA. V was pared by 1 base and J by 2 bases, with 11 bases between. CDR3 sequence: CSVEVTGSNYGYTF. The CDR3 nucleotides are TGCAGCGTTGAAGTCACAGGGTCGAACTATGGCTACACCTTC. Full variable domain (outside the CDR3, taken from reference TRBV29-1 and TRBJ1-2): SAVISQKPSRDICQRGTSLTIQCQVDSQVTMMFWYRQQPGQSLTLIATANQGSEATYESGFVIDKFPISRPNLTFSTLTVSNMSPEDSSIYLCSVEVTGSNYGYTFGSGTRLTVV.

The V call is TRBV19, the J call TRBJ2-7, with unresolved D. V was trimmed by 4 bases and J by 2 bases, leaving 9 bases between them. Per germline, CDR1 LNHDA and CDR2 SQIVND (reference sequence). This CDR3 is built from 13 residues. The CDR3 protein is CASSKGYPYEQYF. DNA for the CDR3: TGTGCCAGTAGTAAAGGTTACCCCTACGAGCAGTACTTC. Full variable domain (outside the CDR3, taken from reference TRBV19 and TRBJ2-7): DGGITQSPKYLFRKEGQNVTLSCEQNLNHDAMYWYRQDPGQGLRLIYYSQIVNDFQKGDIAEGYSVSREKKESFPLTVTSAQKNPTAFYLCASSKGYPYEQYFGPGTRLTVT.

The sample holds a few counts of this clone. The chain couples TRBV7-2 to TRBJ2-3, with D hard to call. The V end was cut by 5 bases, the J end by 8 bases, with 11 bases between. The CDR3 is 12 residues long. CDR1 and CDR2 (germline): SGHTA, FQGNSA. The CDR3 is CASSERVPTQYF. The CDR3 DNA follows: TGTGCCAGCAGCGAACGTGTGCCTACGCAGTATTTT.

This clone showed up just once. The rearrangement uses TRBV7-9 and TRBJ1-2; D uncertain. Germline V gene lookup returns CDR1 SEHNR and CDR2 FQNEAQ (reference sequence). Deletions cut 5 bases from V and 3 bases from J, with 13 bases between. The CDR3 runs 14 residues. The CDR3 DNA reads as TGTGCCAGCAGCCCGGGCGGCGTAGACTATGGCTACACCTTC. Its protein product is CASSPGGVDYGYTF.

CDR3 protein: CASSLVPGTADTQYF. In DNA form, the CDR3 reads TGTGCCAGCAGCTTAGTGCCGGGAACCGCAGATACGCAGTATTTT. The rearrangement uses TRBV7-2 and TRBJ2-3, with a possible D match to TRBD2 (5 bases). Germline assignment: CDR1 SGHTA and CDR2 FQGNSA. The V end lost 1 base, the J end lost 4 bases, and 12 bases lay between the germline ends. The CDR3 totals 15 residues.

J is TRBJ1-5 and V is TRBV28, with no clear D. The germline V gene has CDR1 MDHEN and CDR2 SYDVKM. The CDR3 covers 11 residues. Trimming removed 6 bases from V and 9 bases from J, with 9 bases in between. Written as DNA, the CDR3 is TGTGCCAGCAGCCCCTCTTCGCCCCAGCATTTT. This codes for CASSPSSPQHF.

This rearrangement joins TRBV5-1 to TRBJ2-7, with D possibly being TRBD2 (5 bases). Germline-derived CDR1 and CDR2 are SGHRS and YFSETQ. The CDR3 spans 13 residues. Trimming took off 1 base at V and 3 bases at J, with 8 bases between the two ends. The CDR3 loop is CASSLQEDYEQYF. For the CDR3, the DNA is TGCGCCAGCAGCTTGCAGGAGGACTACGAGCAGTACTTC.

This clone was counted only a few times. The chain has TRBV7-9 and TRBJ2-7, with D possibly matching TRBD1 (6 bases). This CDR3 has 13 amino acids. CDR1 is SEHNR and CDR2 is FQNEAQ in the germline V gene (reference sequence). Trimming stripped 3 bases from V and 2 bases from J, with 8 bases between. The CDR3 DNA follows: TGTGCCAGCAGCTTTACAGGGACCTACGAGCAGTACTTC. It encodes CASSFTGTYEQYF.